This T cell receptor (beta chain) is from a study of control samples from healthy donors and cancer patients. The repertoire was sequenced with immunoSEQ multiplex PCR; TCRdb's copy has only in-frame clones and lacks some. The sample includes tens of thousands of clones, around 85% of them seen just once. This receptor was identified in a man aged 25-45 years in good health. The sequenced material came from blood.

CDR3 sequence: CASKRRDHTEAFF. In nucleotides, the CDR3 is TGTGCCAGCAAGAGGAGGGATCACACTGAAGCTTTCTTT. The V gene is TRBV6-5, the J gene TRBJ1-1, with unresolved D. V was cut by 7 bases and J by 3 bases, with 12 bases left in between. This CDR3 spans 13 amino acids. Germline loops: CDR1 MNHEY, CDR2 SVGAGI.